These T cell receptor beta chains were read from a single sample in a study of blood T cells in healthy people across ages. Using its own MiXCR run on the 5' RACE reads, TCRdb lists one record per CDR3 protein. The sample holds approximately 1,000,000 distinct CDR3 sequences, more than 30% seen once. The sequenced sample was blood. The receptors were sampled from a man younger than 35 in good health. Each CDR3 is given with its conserved first and last residue.

j_call v_call cdr3_aa
TRBJ1-5 TRBV6-6 CASSPGFGTANQPQHF
TRBJ2-5 TRBV20-1 CSARDGKGLAGEETQYF
TRBJ1-2 TRBV6-5 CASRLRQGPYGYTF
TRBJ2-1 TRBV7-8 CASSLAGRGLNEQFF
TRBJ1-1 TRBV7-2 CASSRLVELNTEAFF
TRBJ1-4 TRBV6-1 CASSGNTGEKLFF
TRBJ1-6 TRBV6-5 CASRDRTYSPLHF
TRBJ2-7 TRBV9 CASSRTPRHEQYF
TRBJ1-2 TRBV3-1 CASSHTQGPLYGYTF
TRBJ2-5 TRBV29-1 CSVGSETQYF
TRBJ2-1 TRBV4-3 CASSHPPGTSPNEQFF
TRBJ1-2 TRBV6-6 CASTLGRPADSYGYTF
TRBJ2-2 TRBV2 CASSSTECTGELFF
TRBJ2-1 TRBV6-1 CASSRVGVMNEQFF
TRBJ2-7 TRBV20-1 CSVNRQVTYEQYF
TRBJ2-1 TRBV12-3/TRBV12-4 CASSPGQEQFF
TRBJ1-2 TRBV5-5 CASSSGIYGYTF
TRBJ1-1 TRBV6-6 CASSYRVGNTEAFF
TRBJ2-1 TRBV29-1 CSAHRGDLNYNEQFF
TRBJ2-1 TRBV20-1 CSARLTGTPSYNEQFF
TRBJ1-2 TRBV20-1 CSALLRGLNGYTF
TRBJ2-3 TRBV4-1 CASSHGGAGTDTQYF
TRBJ2-7 TRBV7-3 CASSLKAGDTYEQYF
TRBJ1-1 TRBV4-2 CASSQRDRNTEAFF
TRBJ2-7 TRBV4-1 CASSQARAGSSYEQYF
TRBJ1-4 TRBV27 CASAYRGRGTNEKLFF
TRBJ2-1 TRBV4-2 CASSQGTSGGEVVKNEQFF
TRBJ1-2 TRBV7-8 CASSLRRDGHGYTF
TRBJ2-5 TRBV10-3 CAIGESGAGETQYF
TRBJ1-5 TRBV20-1 CSASLMQPQHF
TRBJ2-2 TRBV9 CASSVGGQGFAGELFF
TRBJ2-1 TRBV6-2/TRBV6-3 CASSYSREVGSYNEQFF
TRBJ1-2 TRBV12-3/TRBV12-4 CASSPQGQGGYGYTF
NA TRBV19 CASSVIAGLLYEQYF
TRBJ2-7 TRBV7-2 CASSLVGTSGYEQYF
TRBJ1-1 TRBV6-2/TRBV6-3 CASRPAPGNTEAFF
TRBJ2-3 TRBV5-6 CASSQYNTDTQYF
TRBJ1-4 TRBV25-1 CASSKPPGTGGLTGGEKLFF
TRBJ1-1 TRBV6-5 CASSYFGGGKTEAFF
TRBJ1-2 TRBV5-1 CASSWLGGRDGYTF
TRBJ2-3 TRBV3-1 CASSPVGTSGTDTQYF
TRBJ1-2 TRBV29-1 CSVGRQGYGYTF
TRBJ1-1 TRBV5-5 CASSATVLNTEAFF
TRBJ1-2 TRBV5-1 CASTLDRGPYGYTF
TRBJ1-2 TRBV6-1 CASSEAGPQFNYGYTF
TRBJ2-3 TRBV12-3/TRBV12-4 CASSSLNRDRVTDTQYF